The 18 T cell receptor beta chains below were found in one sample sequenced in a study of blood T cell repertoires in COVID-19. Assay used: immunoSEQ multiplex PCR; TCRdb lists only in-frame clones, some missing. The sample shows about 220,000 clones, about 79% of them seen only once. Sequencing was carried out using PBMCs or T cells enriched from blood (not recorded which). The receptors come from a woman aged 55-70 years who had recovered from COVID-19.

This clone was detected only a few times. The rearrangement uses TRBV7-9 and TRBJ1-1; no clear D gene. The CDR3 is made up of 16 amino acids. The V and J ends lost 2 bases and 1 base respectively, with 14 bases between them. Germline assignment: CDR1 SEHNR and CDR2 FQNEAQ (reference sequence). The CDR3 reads CASSLLPEGTNTEAFF. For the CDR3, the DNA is TGTGCCAGCAGCTTACTTCCCGAGGGTACGAACACTGAAGCTTTCTTT.

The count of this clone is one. The CDR3 spells CASSQEGGANTF. The DNA for the CDR3 is TGTGCCAGCAGCCAAGAGGGGGGTGCTAACACCTTC. J is TRBJ1-2 and V is TRBV3-1 (or the pseudogene TRBV3-2); weak D call: TRBD1 (5 bases). Trimming pared 0 bases from V and 12 bases from J, leaving 11 bases between. Germline V gene sequence: CDR1 LGHDT, CDR2 YNNKEL (reference sequence). The CDR3 is made up of 12 amino acids.

The CDR3 DNA sequence: TGTGCCAGCTCACCACGCCGGGACAGGGGTCCAGAAGGGAATTCACCCCTCCACTTT. Its translation is CASSPRRDRGPEGNSPLHF. The chain recombines TRBV18 with TRBJ1-6, with 10 bases aligning to TRBD1. Unmatched junction bases numbered 13, after V lost 1 base and J lost 7 bases. The CDR3 runs 19 residues. Germline assignment: CDR1 KGHSH and CDR2 LQKENI.

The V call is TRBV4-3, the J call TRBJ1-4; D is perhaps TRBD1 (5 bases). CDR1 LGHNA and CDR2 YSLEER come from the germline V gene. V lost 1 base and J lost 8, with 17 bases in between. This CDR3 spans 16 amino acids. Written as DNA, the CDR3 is TGCGCCAGCAGCCAAGGCGAGGAGGCGGGGGGGGAAAAACTGTTTTTT. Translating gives CASSQGEEAGGEKLFF.

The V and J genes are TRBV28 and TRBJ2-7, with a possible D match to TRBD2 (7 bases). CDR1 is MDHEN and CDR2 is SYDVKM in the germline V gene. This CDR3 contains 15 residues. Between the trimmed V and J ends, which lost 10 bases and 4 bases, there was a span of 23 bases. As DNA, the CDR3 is TGTGCCACCGCAGGAGGGGGAGGGCGGGTTTACGAGCAGTACTTC. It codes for CATAGGGGRVYEQYF.

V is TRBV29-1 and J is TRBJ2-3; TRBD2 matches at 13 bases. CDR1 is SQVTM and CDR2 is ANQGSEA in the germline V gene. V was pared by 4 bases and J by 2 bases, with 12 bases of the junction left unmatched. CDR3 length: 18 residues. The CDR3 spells CSVGPTSGRPYNTDTQYF. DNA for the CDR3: TGCAGCGTTGGCCCGACTAGCGGGAGGCCCTACAACACAGATACGCAGTATTTT.

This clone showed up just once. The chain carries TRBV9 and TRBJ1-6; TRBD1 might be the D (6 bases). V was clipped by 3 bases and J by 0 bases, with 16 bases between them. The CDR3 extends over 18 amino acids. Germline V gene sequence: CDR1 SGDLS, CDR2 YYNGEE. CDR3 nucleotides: TGTGCCAGCAGCGCATTGGACAGAATAAGCTCCTATAATTCACCCCTCCACTTT. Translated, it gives CASSALDRISSYNSPLHF.

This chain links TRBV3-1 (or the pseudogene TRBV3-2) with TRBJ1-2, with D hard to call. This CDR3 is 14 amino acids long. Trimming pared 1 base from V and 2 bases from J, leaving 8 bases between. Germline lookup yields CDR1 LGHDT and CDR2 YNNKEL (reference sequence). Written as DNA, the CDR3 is TGTGCCAGCAGCCAAGGGCAGATAAACTATGGCTACACCTTC. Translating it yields CASSQGQINYGYTF.

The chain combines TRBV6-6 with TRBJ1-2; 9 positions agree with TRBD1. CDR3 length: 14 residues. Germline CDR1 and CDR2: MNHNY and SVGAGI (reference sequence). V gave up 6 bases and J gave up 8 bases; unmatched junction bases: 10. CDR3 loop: CASSTSQGAEGYTF. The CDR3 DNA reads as TGTGCCAGCAGCACGTCACAGGGGGCGGAAGGCTACACCTTC.

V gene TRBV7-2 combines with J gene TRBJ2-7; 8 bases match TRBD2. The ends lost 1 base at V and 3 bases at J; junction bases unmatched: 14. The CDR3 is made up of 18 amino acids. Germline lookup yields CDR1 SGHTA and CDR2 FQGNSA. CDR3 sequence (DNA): TGTGCCAGCAGCTTAGATCAGTTGGTAGCGGGGAGCCACTACGAGCAGTACTTC. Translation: CASSLDQLVAGSHYEQYF.

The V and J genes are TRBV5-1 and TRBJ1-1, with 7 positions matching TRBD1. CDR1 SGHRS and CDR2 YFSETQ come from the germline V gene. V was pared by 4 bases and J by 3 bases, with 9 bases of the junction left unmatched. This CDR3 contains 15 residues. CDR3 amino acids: CASSIQGRRDTEAFF. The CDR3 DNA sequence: TGCGCCAGCAGCATACAGGGGCGCCGTGACACTGAAGCTTTCTTT.

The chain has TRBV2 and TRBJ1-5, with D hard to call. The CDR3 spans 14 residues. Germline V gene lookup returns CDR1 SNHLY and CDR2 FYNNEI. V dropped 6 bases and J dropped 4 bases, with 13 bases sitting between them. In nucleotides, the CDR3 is TGTGCCAGCAGCCCTGAGGTTCTAAATCAGCCCCAGCATTTT. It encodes CASSPEVLNQPQHF. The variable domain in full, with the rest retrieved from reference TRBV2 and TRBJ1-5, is EPEVTQTPSHQVTQMGQEVILRCVPISNHLYFYWYRQILGQKVEFLVSFYNNEISEKSEIFDDQFSVERPDGSNFTLKIRSTKLEDSAMYFCASSPEVLNQPQHFGDGTRLSIL.

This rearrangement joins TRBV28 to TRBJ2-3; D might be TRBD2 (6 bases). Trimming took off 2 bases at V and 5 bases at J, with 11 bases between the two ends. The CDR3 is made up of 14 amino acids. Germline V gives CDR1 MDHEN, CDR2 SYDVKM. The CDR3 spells CASSLPGVGDTQYF. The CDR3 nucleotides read TGTGCCAGCAGTTTACCGGGGGTCGGAGATACGCAGTATTTT.

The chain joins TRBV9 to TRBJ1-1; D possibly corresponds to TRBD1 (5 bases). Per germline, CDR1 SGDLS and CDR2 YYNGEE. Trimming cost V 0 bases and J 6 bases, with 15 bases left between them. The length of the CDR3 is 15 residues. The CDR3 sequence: CASSVAEGIRAEAFF. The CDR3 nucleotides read TGTGCCAGCAGCGTAGCGGAGGGGATCAGGGCTGAAGCTTTCTTT. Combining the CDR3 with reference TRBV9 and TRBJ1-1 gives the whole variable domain DSGVTQTPKHLITATGQRVTLRCSPRSGDLSVYWYQQSLDQGLQFLIQYYNGEERAKGNILERFSAQQFPDLHSELNLSSLELGDSALYFCASSVAEGIRAEAFFGQGTRLTVV.

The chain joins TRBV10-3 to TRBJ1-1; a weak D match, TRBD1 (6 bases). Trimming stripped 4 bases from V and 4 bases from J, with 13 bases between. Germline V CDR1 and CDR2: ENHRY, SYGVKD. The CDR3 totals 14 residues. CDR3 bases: TGTGCCATCAGTGGAGGGCGAGGGGGCACTGAAGCTTTCTTT. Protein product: CAISGGRGGTEAFF.

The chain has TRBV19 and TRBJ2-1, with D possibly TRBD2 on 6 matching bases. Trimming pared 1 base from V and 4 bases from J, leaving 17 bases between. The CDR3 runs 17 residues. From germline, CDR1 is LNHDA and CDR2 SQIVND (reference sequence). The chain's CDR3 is CASSIVISLAGYNEQFF. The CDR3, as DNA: TGTGCCAGTAGTATAGTGATTTCTCTTGCGGGATACAATGAGCAGTTCTTC.

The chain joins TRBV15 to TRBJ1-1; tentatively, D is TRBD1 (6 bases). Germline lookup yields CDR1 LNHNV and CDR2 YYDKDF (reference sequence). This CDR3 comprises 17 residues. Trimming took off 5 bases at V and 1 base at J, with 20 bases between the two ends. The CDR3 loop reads CATSLRHGGTRNTEAFF. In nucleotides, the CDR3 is TGTGCCACCAGCTTGCGTCACGGGGGGACAAGGAACACTGAAGCTTTCTTT.

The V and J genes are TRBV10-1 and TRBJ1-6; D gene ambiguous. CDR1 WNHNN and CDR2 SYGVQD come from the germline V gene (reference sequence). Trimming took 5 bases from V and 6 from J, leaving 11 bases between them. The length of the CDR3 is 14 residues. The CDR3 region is CASSPNFANSPLHF. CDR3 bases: TGCGCCAGCAGTCCTAATTTTGCTAATTCACCCCTCCACTTT.